A single sample gave rise to the 16 T cell receptor beta chains below, sequenced in a study of T cell responses to AZD1222 COVID-19 vaccine (dated by TCRdb to about 2021). Library prep was done by the immunoSEQ multiplex PCR assay. TCRdb retrieved this table from immuneACCESS and kept in-frame rearrangements only. Not all clones are present; in checked studies, unresolved V genes account for under half, and no reason is known for the remainder. Across this sample there are approximately 170,000 clones, with around 90% seen only once. The ten largest make up around 1% of the sample. Explained via the paper, the time point label denotes: about 28 days (+/-7) after the second vaccine dose. The source material was peripheral blood, sampled 28 days after the second AZD1222 dose. These receptors originate from an adult who received the AZD1222 COVID-19 vaccine.

As regards this clone: Distinct nucleotide sequences in the sample also encode this CDR3. V and J are TRBV2 and TRBJ2-5; the D is unclear. This CDR3 spans 11 amino acids. V lost 2 bases to trimming and J lost 4 bases, with 2 bases between them. The germline V gene encodes CDR1 SNHLY and CDR2 FYNNEI. The chain's CDR3 is CASSERETQYF. As DNA, the CDR3 is TGTGCCAGCAGTGAACGAGAGACCCAGTACTTC.

The chain recombines TRBV5-1 with TRBJ1-4; 10 nucleotides align to TRBD1. The CDR3 spans 16 residues. Looked up from germline, CDR1 is SGHRS and CDR2 is YFSETQ. With 6 bases clipped from V and 2 bases from J, the junction kept 7 bases outside the gene matches. CDR3 DNA: TGCGCCAGCAAAGGACAGGGGGTATCTACTAATGAAAAACTGTTTTTT. Its translation: CASKGQGVSTNEKLFF.

This clone was counted once. This rearrangement joins TRBV5-5 to TRBJ2-7, with 9 bases identical to TRBD1. There are 15 residues in the CDR3. J gave up 2 bases and V 4 bases, and 7 bases lay outside the gene matches. Germline assignment: CDR1 SGHKS and CDR2 YYEKEE (reference sequence). The CDR3 bases are TGTGCCAGCAGCGGAGTACAGGGGGCTCCCTACGAGCAGTACTTC. Its protein product is CASSGVQGAPYEQYF.

The gene calls are TRBV12-2 and TRBJ1-1. TRBV12-2 is flagged as a pseudogene. CDR3 length: 13 residues. The CDR3, as DNA: TGTGCAAGTCGCTTAAGAGGGGCGACTGAAGCTTTCTTT. Protein: CASRLRGATEAFF.

Only one count was recorded for this clone. The chain uses TRBV12-5 and TRBJ1-4; 12 bases line up with TRBD1. The J segment lost 4 bases and the V segment lost 2 bases, leaving 17 bases of the junction unmatched. The CDR3 covers 21 residues. Germline assignment: CDR1 LGHNT and CDR2 FRNRAP. CDR3 sequence: CASGLFSKGTGGLSRNEKLFF. The CDR3 nucleotides are TGTGCTAGTGGTTTGTTCTCCAAGGGGACAGGGGGCCTTTCCCGTAATGAAAAACTGTTTTTT.

The chain employs TRBV3-1 (or the pseudogene TRBV3-2) and TRBJ1-4; D possibly corresponds to TRBD1 (5 bases). The ends were cut back, 1 base at V and 7 bases at J, with 13 bases in the middle. This CDR3 contains 15 residues. Per the germline V gene, CDR1 is LGHDT and CDR2 is YNNKEL (reference sequence). CDR3: CASSQVGGIGEKLFF. CDR3 coding DNA: TGTGCCAGCAGCCAAGTCGGGGGTATTGGTGAAAAACTGTTTTTT.

The chain links TRBV6-5 to TRBJ1-5; D possibly corresponds to TRBD1 (6 bases). V lost 6 bases to trimming and J lost 4 bases, with 13 bases between them. Looked up from germline, CDR1 is MNHEY and CDR2 is SVGAGI. CDR3 length: 14 residues. The chain's CDR3 is CASRQGSANQPQHF. The CDR3 DNA reads TGTGCCAGCAGACAGGGTTCCGCAAATCAGCCCCAGCATTTT.

This rearrangement joins TRBV4-3 to TRBJ2-1; possible D gene TRBD1, 5 bases. V lost 4 bases to trimming and J lost 3 bases, with 16 bases between them. This CDR3 region has 16 residues. CDR1 is LGHNA, CDR2 YSLEER, per germline. The CDR3 DNA reads as TGCGCCAGCAGCCCGGAAAGGGGTGCCCTCTACAATGAGCAGTTCTTC. This encodes CASSPERGALYNEQFF.

The chain carries TRBV7-2 and TRBJ1-6; D might be TRBD1 (5 bases). The CDR3 runs to 14 residues. CDR1 is SGHTA and CDR2 is FQGNSA in the germline V gene. V was shortened by 2 bases and J by 4 bases, with 6 bases between the two germline ends. The CDR3 DNA reads as TGTGCCAGCAGCTTACAGGGTTATAATTCACCCCTCCACTTT. Its protein product is CASSLQGYNSPLHF. Full variable domain (missing parts from reference TRBV7-2 and TRBJ1-6): GAGVSQSPSNKVTEKGKDVELRCDPISGHTALYWYRQSLGQGLEFLIYFQGNSAPDKSGLPSDRFSAERTGGSVSTLTIQRTQQEDSAVYLCASSLQGYNSPLHFGNGTRLTVT.

The V gene is TRBV6-5, the J gene TRBJ1-1, with 8 bases lining up with TRBD1. Germline V CDR1 and CDR2: MNHEY, SVGAGI. J gave up 5 bases and V 6 bases, and 5 bases lay outside the gene matches. The CDR3 is made up of 13 amino acids. The CDR3 nucleotides are TGTGCCAGCAGCACAGGGGGTAGGACTGAAGCTTTCTTT. Translated, it gives CASSTGGRTEAFF.

V gene TRBV5-1 combines with J gene TRBJ1-1; 7 bases map to TRBD1. The ends lost 4 bases at V and 1 base at J; junction bases unmatched: 7. The germline CDR1 and CDR2 sequences are SGHRS and YFSETQ. The CDR3 sequence is 15 residues long. The CDR3 loop reads CASSDYRGGNTEAFF. The CDR3, as DNA: TGCGCCAGCAGCGACTACAGGGGAGGGAACACTGAAGCTTTCTTT.

The chain carries TRBV5-6 and TRBJ1-1; D is perhaps TRBD1 (6 bases). Germline V gene data show CDR1 as SGHDT and CDR2 as YYEEEE. The CDR3 has 14 amino acids. Trimming took off 2 bases at V and 7 bases at J, with 15 bases between the two ends. The CDR3 nucleotides read TGTGCCAGCAGCTTTTCCTCAGGGGAACTTGAAGCTTTCTTT. This sequence encodes CASSFSSGELEAFF. Using reference TRBV5-6 and TRBJ1-1 for the parts outside the CDR3, the full variable domain is DAGVTQSPTHLIKTRGQQVTLRCSPKSGHDTVSWYQQALGQGPQFIFQYYEEEERQRGNFPDRFSGHQFPNYSSELNVNALLLGDSALYLCASSFSSGELEAFFGQGTRLTVV.

This chain links TRBV9 with TRBJ1-2; 12 positions agree with TRBD1. Germline V gene data show CDR1 as SGDLS and CDR2 as YYNGEE. V trimming: 1 base; J trimming: 7 bases; junction bases outside the gene matches: 11. CDR3 size: 17 residues. Written as DNA, the CDR3 is TGTGCCAGCAGCGTAACTCCTGGGACAGGGGGCATAGGTGGCTACACCTTC. Protein sequence: CASSVTPGTGGIGGYTF.

The chain employs TRBV4-1 and TRBJ1-5; 7 positions match TRBD1. The CDR3 runs 15 residues. Trimming cost V 2 bases and J 3 bases; bases outside gene matches: 4. The V gene's germline CDR1 is MGHRA and CDR2 YSYEKL. CDR3 sequence reads: CASSQTGVNNQPQHF. CDR3 nucleotides: TGCGCCAGCAGCCAAACAGGGGTTAACAATCAGCCCCAGCATTTT.

The chain combines TRBV5-1 with TRBJ1-6; weak D call: TRBD1 (5 bases). The CDR3 is made up of 17 amino acids. V lost 5 bases to trimming and J lost 0 bases, with 15 bases between them. The V gene's germline CDR1 is SGHRS and CDR2 YFSETQ. CDR3 in amino acids: CASSLTGTSSYNSPLHF. CDR3 sequence (DNA): TGCGCCAGCAGTTTGACGGGGACTAGCTCCTATAATTCACCCCTCCACTTT.

This clone has more than one count but fewer than ten. The chain recombines TRBV5-1 with TRBJ2-2; 7 bases map to TRBD1. This CDR3 has 16 residues. Per germline, CDR1 SGHRS and CDR2 YFSETQ. V trimming: 1 base; J trimming: 3 bases; junction bases outside the gene matches: 6. The CDR3 region is CASSLTGALHTGELFF. DNA for the CDR3: TGCGCCAGCAGCTTGACAGGGGCGCTGCACACCGGGGAGCTGTTTTTT.